This T cell receptor beta chain was observed in a study of OX40 agonist ivuxolimab in advanced cancers. This clone was observed a single time. Antigen unknown. This CDR3 is 14 amino acids long. Deletions cut 0 bases from V and 10 bases from J, with 13 bases between. CDR1 is SNHLY, CDR2 FYNNEI, per germline. This table comes from immunoSEQ multiplex PCR, and its TCRdb copy is limited to in-frame clones, with some not included. In the table there are 35,000 to 40,000 clones, 80% to 90% of which are singletons. Study results and limitations: Expanded clones were, on average, more numerous in CD8+ T cells than in CD4+.

The specimen was CD4+ or CD8+ T cells sorted from blood, collected in a trial of the OX40 agonist ivuxolimab. This clonotype was sampled from an adult with an advanced solid tumor such as melanoma, head and neck, liver or kidney cancer. The V call is TRBV2, the J call TRBJ1-3; TRBD1 might be the D (5 bases). CDR3 nucleotide sequence: TGTGCCAGCAGTGAAGCGCGGGACTATATAACCATATATTTT. Protein: CASSEARDYITIYF.